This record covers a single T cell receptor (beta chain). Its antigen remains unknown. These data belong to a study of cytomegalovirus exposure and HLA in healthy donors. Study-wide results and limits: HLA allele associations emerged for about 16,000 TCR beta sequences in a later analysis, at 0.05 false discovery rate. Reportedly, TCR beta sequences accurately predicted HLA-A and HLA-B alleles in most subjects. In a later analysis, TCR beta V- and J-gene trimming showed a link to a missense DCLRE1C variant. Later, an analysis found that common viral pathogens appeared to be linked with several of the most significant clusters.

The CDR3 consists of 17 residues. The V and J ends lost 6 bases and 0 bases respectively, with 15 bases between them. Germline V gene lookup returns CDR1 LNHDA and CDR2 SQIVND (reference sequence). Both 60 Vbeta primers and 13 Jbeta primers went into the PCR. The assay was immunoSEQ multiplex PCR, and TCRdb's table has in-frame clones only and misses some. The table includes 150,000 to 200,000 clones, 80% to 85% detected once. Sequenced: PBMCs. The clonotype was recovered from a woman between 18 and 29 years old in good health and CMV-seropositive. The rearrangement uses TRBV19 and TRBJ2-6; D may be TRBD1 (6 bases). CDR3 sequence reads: CASRILQGNSGANVLTF. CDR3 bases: TGTGCCAGTAGGATACTACAGGGTAACTCTGGGGCCAACGTCCTGACTTTC.